This paragraph reports one T cell receptor beta chain. CDR3 length: 15 amino acids. Per the germline V gene, CDR1 is MRHNA and CDR2 is SNTAGT. With 4 bases clipped from V and 7 bases from J, the junction kept 9 bases outside the gene matches. TCRdb keeps only in-frame clones here, not all; method: immunoSEQ multiplex PCR. The sample has 150,000 to 180,000 clones, 80% to 90% seen once. This sample was taken from a study of blood T cell repertoires in COVID-19. On the study more broadly: Material from acute and convalescent COVID-19 was sourced from the United States, Italy and Spain. Sources were T cells, B-cell-depleted T cells, or PBMCs; the material itself was cDNA or gDNA.

Those enrolled, adults aged roughly 18 to 90 years, came from roughly 23 US areas. Symptom resolution, clearance, or two negative PCRs marked the recovered donors of Cohort 3. Input material: PBMCs or T cells enriched from blood (not recorded which). This chain uses TRBV6-4 with TRBJ2-1, with TRBD1 identical over 8 bases. This clonotype originated in a middle-aged man who had recovered from COVID-19. The DNA for the CDR3 is TGTGCCAGCAGTGCCACGGACAGGGTTCCTAATGAGCAGTTCTTC. Translating gives CASSATDRVPNEQFF.